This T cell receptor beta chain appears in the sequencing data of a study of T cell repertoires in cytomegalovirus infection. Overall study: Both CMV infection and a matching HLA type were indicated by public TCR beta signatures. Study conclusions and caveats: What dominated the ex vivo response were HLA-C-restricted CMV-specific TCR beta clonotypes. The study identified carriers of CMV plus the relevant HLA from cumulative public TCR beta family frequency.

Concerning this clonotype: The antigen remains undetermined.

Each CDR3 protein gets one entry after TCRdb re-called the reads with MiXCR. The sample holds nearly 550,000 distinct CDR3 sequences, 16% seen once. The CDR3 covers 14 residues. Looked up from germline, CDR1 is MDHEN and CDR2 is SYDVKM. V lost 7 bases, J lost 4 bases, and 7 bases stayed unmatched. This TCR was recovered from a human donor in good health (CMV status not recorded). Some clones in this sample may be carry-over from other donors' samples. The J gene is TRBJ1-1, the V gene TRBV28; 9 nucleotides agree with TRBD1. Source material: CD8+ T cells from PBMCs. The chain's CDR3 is CASTTGQGVTEAFF. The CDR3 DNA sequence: TGTGCCAGCACCACGGGACAGGGCGTCACTGAAGCTTTCTTT.